This TCR beta chain was sequenced during a study of blood T cell repertoires in COVID-19. Repertoires were generated with immunoSEQ multiplex PCR, while TCRdb's copy carries only in-frame clones and drops some. The sample has about 130,000 clones, about 89% seen once. The V gene lost 0 bases and the J gene lost 3 bases, with 5 bases spanning the gap. The CDR3 extends over 13 amino acids. Germline CDR1 SGHVS, CDR2 FNYEAQ. The source of this sequence is a woman in her sixties with acute or convalescent COVID-19. Sequencing was performed on peripheral blood. The chain joins TRBV7-6 to TRBJ1-1; D is unclear. CDR3 residues: CASSLAEDTEAFF. The DNA for the CDR3 is TGTGCCAGCAGCTTAGCCGAGGACACTGAAGCTTTCTTT.